This passage covers 17 T cell receptor beta chains from one sample sequenced in a study of blood T cell repertoires in COVID-19. The method was immunoSEQ multiplex PCR; TCRdb's version includes in-frame clones alone and lacks a portion of them. The repertoire consists of over 250,000 clones, with almost 85% occurring once and the leading ten covering approximately 5.1%. Specimen: peripheral blood. These receptors all come from a man aged 45-65 years with active or convalescent COVID-19.

This clone showed up just a few times. The CDR3 sequence is CASSHGTGGYEQYF. CDR3 DNA sequence: TGTGCCAGCAGCCACGGGACAGGGGGCTACGAGCAGTACTTC. This chain uses TRBV14 with TRBJ2-7; 11 nucleotides agree with TRBD1. The CDR3 spans 14 residues. V shed 3 bases and J 3 bases; nucleotides not matched to a gene: 1. CDR1 and CDR2 from the germline V gene are SGHDN and FVKESK.

The chain joins TRBV6-5 to TRBJ2-3; 7 nucleotides match TRBD1. This CDR3 contains 15 residues. V lost 9 bases and J lost 2; bases outside the gene matches: 11. CDR1 is MNHEY and CDR2 is SVGAGI in the germline V gene. For the CDR3, the DNA is TGTGCCAGTAGACAGGGAGAGAGATTCACAGATACGCAGTATTTT. Amino acid sequence: CASRQGERFTDTQYF.

The rearrangement links TRBV9 to TRBJ1-2; 7 nucleotides match TRBD1. V shed 7 bases, J shed 2 bases, and the junction held 8 bases outside the gene matches. The CDR3 contains 14 residues. From germline, CDR1 is SGDLS and CDR2 YYNGEE. The CDR3 sequence is CASGSGTANYGYTF. In DNA, the CDR3 is TGTGCCAGCGGTTCTGGGACAGCGAACTATGGCTACACCTTC.

This clone was recorded only once. This chain links TRBV11-3 with TRBJ2-1; D is possibly TRBD2 (6 bases). This CDR3 region has 12 residues. Between the trimmed V and J ends, which lost 1 base and 10 bases, there was a span of 8 bases. Germline V gene sequence: CDR1 SGHNT, CDR2 YENEEA. CDR3 sequence (DNA): TGTGCCAGCAGCTTAGGGGGGGTGGAGCAGTTCTTC. It yields the protein CASSLGGVEQFF.

This sequence joins TRBV7-2 and TRBJ2-1; 8 bases agree with TRBD2. The CDR3 length is 14 residues. Germline V gene lookup returns CDR1 SGHTA and CDR2 FQGNSA. V was pared by 5 bases and J by 4 bases, with 4 bases of the junction left unmatched. The CDR3 DNA is TGTGCCAGCAGCCGGGAGGGGACTTACAATGAGCAGTTCTTC. Its translation: CASSREGTYNEQFF.

In DNA, the CDR3 is TGTGCCATCAGTGCCGGGACTAGCGGTAATGAGCAGTTCTTC. This sequence encodes CAISAGTSGNEQFF. The gene calls are TRBV10-3 and TRBJ2-1, with 11 bases matching TRBD2. CDR1 is ENHRY and CDR2 is SYGVKD in the germline V gene. With V trimmed by 4 bases and J by 7 bases, 3 bases remained unmatched. The CDR3 has 14 residues.

The chain couples TRBV19 to TRBJ2-7; D remains unclear. The V end was cut by 5 bases, the J end by 5 bases, with 13 bases between. This CDR3 has 13 amino acids. Germline assignment: CDR1 LNHDA and CDR2 SQIVND (reference sequence). The CDR3 DNA is TGTGCCAGTAGTTTTGGCACATTCGACGAGCAGTACTTC. Its translation is CASSFGTFDEQYF.

The rearrangement uses TRBV29-1 and TRBJ2-3; tentative D call: TRBD1 (6 bases). Germline lookup yields CDR1 SQVTM and CDR2 ANQGSEA. V was clipped by 6 bases and J by 0 bases, with 16 bases between them. The CDR3 contains 15 residues. This CDR3 reads CSVDVQGASTDTQYF. The CDR3 DNA follows: TGCAGCGTGGACGTACAGGGTGCCAGCACAGATACGCAGTATTTT.

This rearrangement joins TRBV18 to TRBJ1-2; no clear D. Germline CDR1 reads KGHSH; CDR2 reads LQKENI. CDR3 length: 14 residues. Trimming took off 3 bases at V and 4 bases at J, with 12 bases between the two ends. The CDR3 region is CASSPLQNPYGYTF. The CDR3 bases are TGTGCCAGCTCACCTCTACAGAATCCCTATGGCTACACCTTC.

The genes are TRBV11-2 and TRBJ2-7, with a possible D match to TRBD2 (6 bases). V lost 1 base and J lost 6, with 16 bases in between. The CDR3 length is 15 residues. The germline CDR1 and CDR2 sequences are SGHAT and FQNNGV. CDR3 amino acids: CASSLARVGLFEQYF. CDR3 sequence (DNA): TGTGCCAGCAGCTTAGCTAGGGTGGGACTGTTCGAGCAGTACTTC.

The rearrangement uses TRBV29-1 and TRBJ2-3, with 10 bases lining up with TRBD1. The germline V gene has CDR1 SQVTM and CDR2 ANQGSEA. After removal of 5 bases from V and 0 bases from J, the junction contained 5 bases not matched to a gene. This CDR3 is 15 amino acids long. This CDR3 reads CSVTTGGISTDTQYF. In DNA form, the CDR3 reads TGCAGCGTTACGACAGGGGGCATTAGCACAGATACGCAGTATTTT.

This CDR3 reads CASSSARRGATNEKLFF. The CDR3, as DNA: TGTGCCAGCAGTTCGGCAAGACGGGGAGCAACTAATGAAAAACTGTTTTTT. The chain is built from TRBV28 and TRBJ1-4; D is uncertain. Germline V gene lookup returns CDR1 MDHEN and CDR2 SYDVKM. The CDR3 extends over 17 amino acids. V lost 4 bases and J 0 bases, leaving 15 bases between the germline ends.

The CDR3 protein is CAWSVQGGIAQHF. CDR3 bases: TGTGCCTGGAGTGTACAAGGAGGGATAGCCCAGCATTTT. This chain links TRBV30 with TRBJ1-5; no definite D call. There are 13 residues in the CDR3. The V gene's germline CDR1 is GTSNPN and CDR2 SVGIG (reference sequence). V was clipped by 0 bases and J by 11 bases, with 14 bases between them.

V is TRBV7-8 and J is TRBJ2-7; tentatively, D is TRBD1 (7 bases). The CDR3 is 14 amino acids. V lost 5 bases and J 4 bases, leaving 15 bases between the germline ends. The V gene's germline CDR1 is SGHVS and CDR2 FQNEAQ. The DNA for the CDR3 is TGTGCCAGCAGCCGGGGAGGACAGGCTTACGAGCAGTACTTC. It specifies CASSRGGQAYEQYF.

The V gene is TRBV6-2 or TRBV6-3, the J gene TRBJ2-7; D might be TRBD2 (6 bases). V was clipped by 2 bases and J by 4 bases, with 18 bases between them. The CDR3 contains 16 residues. Germline values: CDR1 MNHEY, CDR2 SVGEGT. The CDR3 loop reads CASSYKLGGAHYEQYF. For the CDR3, the DNA is TGTGCCAGCAGTTACAAACTAGGAGGGGCCCATTACGAGCAGTACTTC.

This sequence joins TRBV19 and TRBJ1-5; D gene uncertain. This CDR3 is built from 17 residues. Trimming cost V 1 base and J 0 bases, with 13 bases left between them. CDR1 and CDR2 from the germline V gene are LNHDA and SQIVND (reference sequence). CDR3 sequence (DNA): TGTGCCAGTAGTATAGGGGCAGGAATTTATAGCAATCAGCCCCAGCATTTT. Its translation is CASSIGAGIYSNQPQHF.

As concerns this clone: Other DNA sequences of this sample code for an identical CDR3. The genes are TRBV7-9 and TRBJ1-1, with 7 nucleotides matching TRBD1. The CDR3 length is 14 residues. V shed 5 bases and J 2 bases; nucleotides not matched to a gene: 5. Looked up from germline, CDR1 is SEHNR and CDR2 is FQNEAQ (reference sequence). The CDR3 nucleotides are TGTGCCAGCAGCCCAGGGGGGTTAAACACTGAAGCTTTCTTT. Its protein product is CASSPGGLNTEAFF.